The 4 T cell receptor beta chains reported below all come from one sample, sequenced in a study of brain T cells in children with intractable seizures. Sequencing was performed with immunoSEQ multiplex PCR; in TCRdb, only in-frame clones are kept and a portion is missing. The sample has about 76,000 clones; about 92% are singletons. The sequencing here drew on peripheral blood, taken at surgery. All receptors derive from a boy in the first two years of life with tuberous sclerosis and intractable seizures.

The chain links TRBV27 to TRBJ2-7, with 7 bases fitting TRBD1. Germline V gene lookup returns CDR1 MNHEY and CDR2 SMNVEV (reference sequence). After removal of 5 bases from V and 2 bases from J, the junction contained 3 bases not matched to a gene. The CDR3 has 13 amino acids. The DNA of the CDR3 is TGTGCCAGCAGTGAGACAGGGACCTACGAGCAGTACTTC. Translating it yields CASSETGTYEQYF.

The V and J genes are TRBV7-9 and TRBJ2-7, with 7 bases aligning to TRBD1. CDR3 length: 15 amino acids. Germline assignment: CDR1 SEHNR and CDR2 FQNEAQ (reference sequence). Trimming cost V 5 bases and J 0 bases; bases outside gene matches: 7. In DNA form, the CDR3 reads TGTGCCAGCAGCCCCCGACAGGGTGGCTCCTACGAGCAGTACTTC. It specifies CASSPRQGGSYEQYF.

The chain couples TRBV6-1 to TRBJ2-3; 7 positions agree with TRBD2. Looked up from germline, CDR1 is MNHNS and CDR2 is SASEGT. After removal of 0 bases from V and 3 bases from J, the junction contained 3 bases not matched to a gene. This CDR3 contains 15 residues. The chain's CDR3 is CASSEAGGGTDTQYF. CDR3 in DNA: TGTGCCAGCAGTGAAGCGGGGGGAGGGACAGATACGCAGTATTTT.

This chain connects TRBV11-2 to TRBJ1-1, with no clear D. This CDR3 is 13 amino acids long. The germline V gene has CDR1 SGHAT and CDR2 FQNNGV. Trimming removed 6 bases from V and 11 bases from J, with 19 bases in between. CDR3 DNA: TGTGCCAGCAGAAATGAGCTGGCCCGTGTGGCTTTCTTT. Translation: CASRNELARVAFF.